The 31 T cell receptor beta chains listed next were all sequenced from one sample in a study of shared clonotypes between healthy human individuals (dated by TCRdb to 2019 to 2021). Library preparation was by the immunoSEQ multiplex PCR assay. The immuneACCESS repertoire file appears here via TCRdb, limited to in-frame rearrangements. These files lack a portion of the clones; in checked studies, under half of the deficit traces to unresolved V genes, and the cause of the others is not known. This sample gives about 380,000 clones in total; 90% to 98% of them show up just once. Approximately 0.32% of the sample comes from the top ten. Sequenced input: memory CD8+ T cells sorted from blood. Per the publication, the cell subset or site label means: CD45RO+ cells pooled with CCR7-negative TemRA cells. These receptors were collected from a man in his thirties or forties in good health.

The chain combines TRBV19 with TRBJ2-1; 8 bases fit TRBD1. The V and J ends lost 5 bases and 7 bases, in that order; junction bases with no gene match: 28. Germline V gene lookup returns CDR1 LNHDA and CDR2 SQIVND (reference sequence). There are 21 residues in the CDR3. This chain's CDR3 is CASSVSGGVGRMTVVRNEQFF. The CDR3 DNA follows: TGTGCCAGTAGTGTATCAGGGGGCGTGGGTAGAATGACAGTGGTCAGGAATGAGCAGTTCTTC.

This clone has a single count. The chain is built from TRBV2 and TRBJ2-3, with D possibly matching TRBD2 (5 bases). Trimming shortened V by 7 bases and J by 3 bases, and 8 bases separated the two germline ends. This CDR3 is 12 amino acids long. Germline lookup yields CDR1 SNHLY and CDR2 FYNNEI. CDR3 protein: CASKRETDTQYF. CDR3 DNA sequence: TGTGCCAGCAAGAGGGAAACAGATACGCAGTATTTT. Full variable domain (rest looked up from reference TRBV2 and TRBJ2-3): EPEVTQTPSHQVTQMGQEVILRCVPISNHLYFYWYRQILGQKVEFLVSFYNNEISEKSEIFDDQFSVERPDGSNFTLKIRSTKLEDSAMYFCASKRETDTQYFGPGTRLTVL.

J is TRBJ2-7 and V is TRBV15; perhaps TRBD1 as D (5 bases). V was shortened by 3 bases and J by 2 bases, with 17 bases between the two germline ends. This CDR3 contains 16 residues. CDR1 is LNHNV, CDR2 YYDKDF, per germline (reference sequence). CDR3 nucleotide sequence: TGTGCCACCAGCAGGGCCGACAGCTTCGCGGCCTACGAGCAGTACTTC. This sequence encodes CATSRADSFAAYEQYF.

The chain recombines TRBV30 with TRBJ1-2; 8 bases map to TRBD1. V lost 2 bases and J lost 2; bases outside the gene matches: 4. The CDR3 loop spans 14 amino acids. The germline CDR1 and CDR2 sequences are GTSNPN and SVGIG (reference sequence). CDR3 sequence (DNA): TGTGCCTGGAGTCTACCAGGGGGCAACTATGGCTACACCTTC. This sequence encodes CAWSLPGGNYGYTF.

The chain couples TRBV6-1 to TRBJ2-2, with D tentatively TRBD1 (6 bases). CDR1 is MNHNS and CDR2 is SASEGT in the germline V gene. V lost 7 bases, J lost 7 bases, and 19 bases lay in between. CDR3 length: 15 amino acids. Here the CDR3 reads CASTTVSNRDGELFF. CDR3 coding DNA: TGTGCCAGCACCACGGTCTCCAACAGGGACGGGGAGCTGTTTTTT.

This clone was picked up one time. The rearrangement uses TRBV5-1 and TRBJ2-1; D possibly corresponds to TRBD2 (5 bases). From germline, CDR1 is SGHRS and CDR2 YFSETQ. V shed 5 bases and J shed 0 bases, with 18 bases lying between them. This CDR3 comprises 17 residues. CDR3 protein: CASSSRTGTSSYNEQFF. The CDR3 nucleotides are TGCGCCAGCAGTTCGAGGACTGGAACCAGCTCCTACAATGAGCAGTTCTTC.

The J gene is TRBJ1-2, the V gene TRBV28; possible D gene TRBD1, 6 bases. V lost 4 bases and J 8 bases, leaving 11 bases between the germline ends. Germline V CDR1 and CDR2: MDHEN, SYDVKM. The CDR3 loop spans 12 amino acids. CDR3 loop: CASSSYRAGYTF. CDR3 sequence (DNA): TGTGCCAGCAGTTCCTACAGGGCCGGCTACACCTTC.

The CDR3 DNA reads TGCGCCAGCCGGAAGCGGGCCGAGGGGCCATACGAGCAGTACTTC. Translating gives CASRKRAEGPYEQYF. The chain has TRBV5-1 and TRBJ2-7; D is possibly TRBD2 (6 bases). The CDR3 is 15 residues long. Trimming removed 7 bases from V and 4 bases from J, with 21 bases in between. The germline CDR1 and CDR2 sequences are SGHRS and YFSETQ. Looking up the rest from reference TRBV5-1 and TRBJ2-7 gives the full variable domain: KAGVTQTPRYLIKTRGQQVTLSCSPISGHRSVSWYQQTPGQGLQFLFEYFSETQRNKGNFPGRFSGRQFSNSRSEMNVSTLELGDSALYLCASRKRAEGPYEQYFGPGTRLTVT.

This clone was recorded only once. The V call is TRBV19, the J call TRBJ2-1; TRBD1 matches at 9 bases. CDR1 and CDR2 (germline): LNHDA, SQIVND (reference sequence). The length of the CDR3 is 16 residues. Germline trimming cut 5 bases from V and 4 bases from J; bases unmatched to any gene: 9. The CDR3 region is CASSGLQGARYNEQFF. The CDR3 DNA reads TGTGCCAGTAGTGGGTTACAGGGGGCGAGGTACAATGAGCAGTTCTTC.

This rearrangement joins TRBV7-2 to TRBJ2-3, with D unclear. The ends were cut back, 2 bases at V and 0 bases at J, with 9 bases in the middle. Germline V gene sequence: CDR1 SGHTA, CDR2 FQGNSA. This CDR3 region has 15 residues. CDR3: CASSLRFGSTDTQYF. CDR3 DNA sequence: TGTGCCAGCAGCTTACGGTTCGGGAGCACAGATACGCAGTATTTT.

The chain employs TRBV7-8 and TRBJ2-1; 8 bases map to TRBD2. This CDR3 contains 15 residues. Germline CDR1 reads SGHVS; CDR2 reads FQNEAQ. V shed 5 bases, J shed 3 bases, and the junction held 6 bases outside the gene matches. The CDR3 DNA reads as TGTGCCAGCAGCGTTTGGACTAGCCGCTACAATGAGCAGTTCTTC. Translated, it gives CASSVWTSRYNEQFF.

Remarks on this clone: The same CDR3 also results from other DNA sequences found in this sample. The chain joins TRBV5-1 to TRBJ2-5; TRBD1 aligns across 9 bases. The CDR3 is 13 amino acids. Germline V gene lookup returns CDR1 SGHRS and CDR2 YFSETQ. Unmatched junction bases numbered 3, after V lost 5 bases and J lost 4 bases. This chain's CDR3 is CASSPGQGETQYF. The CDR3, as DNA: TGCGCCAGCAGTCCGGGACAGGGAGAGACCCAGTACTTC.

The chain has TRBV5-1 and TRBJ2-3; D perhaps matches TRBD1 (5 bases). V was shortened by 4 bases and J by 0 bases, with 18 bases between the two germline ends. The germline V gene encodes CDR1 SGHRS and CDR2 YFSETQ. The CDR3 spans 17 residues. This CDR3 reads CASSNLRTTTSTDTQYF. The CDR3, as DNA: TGCGCCAGCAGCAACCTAAGGACAACCACTAGCACAGATACGCAGTATTTT.

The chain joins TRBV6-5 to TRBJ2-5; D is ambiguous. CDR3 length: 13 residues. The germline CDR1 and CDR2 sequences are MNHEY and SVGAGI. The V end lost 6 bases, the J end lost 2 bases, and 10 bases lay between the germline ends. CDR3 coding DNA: TGTGCCAGCAGCGAGACTCATCAAGAGACCCAGTACTTC. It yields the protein CASSETHQETQYF.

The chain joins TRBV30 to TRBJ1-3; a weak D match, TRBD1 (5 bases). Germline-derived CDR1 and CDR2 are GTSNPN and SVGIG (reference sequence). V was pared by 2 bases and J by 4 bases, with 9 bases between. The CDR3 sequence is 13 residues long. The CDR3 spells CAWSQGIGNTIYF. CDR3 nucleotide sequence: TGTGCCTGGAGTCAGGGTATAGGAAACACCATATATTTT.

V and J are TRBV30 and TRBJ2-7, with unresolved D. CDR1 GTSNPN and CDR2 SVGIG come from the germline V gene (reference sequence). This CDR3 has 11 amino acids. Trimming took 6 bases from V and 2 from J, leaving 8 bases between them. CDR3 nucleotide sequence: TGTGCCTGTTCCGGGCCCTACGAGCAGTACTTC. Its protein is CACSGPYEQYF.

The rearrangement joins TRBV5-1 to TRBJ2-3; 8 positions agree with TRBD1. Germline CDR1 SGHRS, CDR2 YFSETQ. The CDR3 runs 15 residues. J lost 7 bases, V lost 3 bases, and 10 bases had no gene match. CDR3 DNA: TGCGCCAGCAGCTCTACTAGGCAGGGGGCAAATACGCAGTATTTT. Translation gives CASSSTRQGANTQYF.

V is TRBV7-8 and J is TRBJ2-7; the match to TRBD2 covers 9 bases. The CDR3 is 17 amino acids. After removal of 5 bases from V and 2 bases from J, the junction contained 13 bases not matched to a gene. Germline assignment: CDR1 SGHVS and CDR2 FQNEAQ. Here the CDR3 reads CASSARVLTSGPYEQYF. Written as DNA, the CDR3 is TGTGCCAGCAGCGCAAGGGTGTTGACTAGCGGACCCTACGAGCAGTACTTC. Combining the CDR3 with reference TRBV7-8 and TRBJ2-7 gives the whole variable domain GAGVSQSPRYKVAKRGQDVALRCDPISGHVSLFWYQQALGQGPEFLTYFQNEAQLDKSGLPSDRFFAERPEGSVSTLKIQRTQQEDSAVYLCASSARVLTSGPYEQYFGPGTRLTVT.

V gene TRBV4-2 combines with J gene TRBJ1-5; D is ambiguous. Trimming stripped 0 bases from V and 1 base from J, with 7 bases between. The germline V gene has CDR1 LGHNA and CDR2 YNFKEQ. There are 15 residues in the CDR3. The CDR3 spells CASSQEAASNQPQHF. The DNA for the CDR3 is TGTGCCAGCAGCCAAGAGGCGGCGAGCAATCAGCCCCAGCATTTT.

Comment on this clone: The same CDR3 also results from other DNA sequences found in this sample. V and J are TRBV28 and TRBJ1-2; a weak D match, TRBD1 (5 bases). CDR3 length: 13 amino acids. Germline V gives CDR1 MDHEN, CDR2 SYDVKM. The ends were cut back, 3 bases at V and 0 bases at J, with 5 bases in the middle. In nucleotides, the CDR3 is TGTGCCAGCAGTTTCAGGGCTAACTATGGCTACACCTTC. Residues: CASSFRANYGYTF.

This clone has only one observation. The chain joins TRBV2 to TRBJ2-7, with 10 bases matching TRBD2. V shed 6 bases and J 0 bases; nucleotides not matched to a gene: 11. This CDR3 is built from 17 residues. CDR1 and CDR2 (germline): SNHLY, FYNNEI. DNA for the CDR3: TGTGCCAGCAGATCGCCGGGACTAGCGACGAGCTCCTACGAGCAGTACTTC. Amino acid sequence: CASRSPGLATSSYEQYF.

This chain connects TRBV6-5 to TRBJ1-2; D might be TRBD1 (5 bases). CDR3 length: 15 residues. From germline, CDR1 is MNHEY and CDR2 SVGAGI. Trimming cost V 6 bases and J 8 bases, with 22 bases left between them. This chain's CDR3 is CASSLGQGGARGYTF. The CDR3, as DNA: TGTGCCAGCAGCCTTGGCCAGGGAGGAGCCAGGGGCTACACCTTC.

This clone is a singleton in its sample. DNA for the CDR3: TGTGCCAGCACCGACAGCCTGGGGACTAATGAAAAACTGTTTTTT. Amino acids: CASTDSLGTNEKLFF. The rearrangement joins TRBV25-1 to TRBJ1-4, with D possibly matching TRBD1 (5 bases). CDR1 is MGHDK, CDR2 SYGVNS, per germline. The V end lost 7 bases, the J end lost 2 bases, and 14 bases lay between the germline ends. The CDR3 spans 15 residues. The entire variable domain, with the rest obtained from reference TRBV25-1 and TRBJ1-4, is as follows: EADIYQTPRYLVIGTGKKITLECSQTMGHDKMYWYQQDPGMELHLIHYSYGVNSTEKGDLSSESTVSRIRTEHFPLTLESARPSHTSQYLCASTDSLGTNEKLFFGSGTQLSVL.

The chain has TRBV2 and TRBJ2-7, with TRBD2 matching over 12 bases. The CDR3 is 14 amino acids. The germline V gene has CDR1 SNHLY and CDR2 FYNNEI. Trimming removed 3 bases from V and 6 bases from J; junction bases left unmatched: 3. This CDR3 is CASSDWGLAGEQYF. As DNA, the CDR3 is TGTGCCAGCAGTGATTGGGGACTAGCGGGCGAGCAGTACTTC.

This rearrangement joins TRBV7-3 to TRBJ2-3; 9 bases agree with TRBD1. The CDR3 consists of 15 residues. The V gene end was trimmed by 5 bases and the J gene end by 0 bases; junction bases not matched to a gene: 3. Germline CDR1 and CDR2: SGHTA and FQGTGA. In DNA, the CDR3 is TGTGCCAGCAGCCCGGGACAGGGCAGCACAGATACGCAGTATTTT. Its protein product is CASSPGQGSTDTQYF.

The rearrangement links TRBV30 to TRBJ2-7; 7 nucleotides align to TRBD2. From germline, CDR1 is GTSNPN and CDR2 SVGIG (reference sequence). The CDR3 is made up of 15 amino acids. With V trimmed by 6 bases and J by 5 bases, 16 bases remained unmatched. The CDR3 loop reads CACTDGREYFHEQYF. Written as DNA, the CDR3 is TGTGCCTGTACCGACGGGCGGGAGTATTTCCACGAGCAGTACTTC.

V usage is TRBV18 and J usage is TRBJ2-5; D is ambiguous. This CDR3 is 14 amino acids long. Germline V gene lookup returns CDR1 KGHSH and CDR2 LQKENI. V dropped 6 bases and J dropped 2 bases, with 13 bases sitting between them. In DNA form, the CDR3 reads TGTGCCAGCTCCCTGAGACTTGCTCAAGAGACCCAGTACTTC. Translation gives CASSLRLAQETQYF.

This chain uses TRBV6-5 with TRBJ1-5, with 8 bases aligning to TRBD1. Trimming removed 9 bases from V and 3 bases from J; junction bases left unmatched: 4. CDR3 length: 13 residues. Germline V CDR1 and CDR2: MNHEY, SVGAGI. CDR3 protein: CASSQGVNQPQHF. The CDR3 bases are TGTGCCAGTTCACAGGGGGTCAATCAGCCCCAGCATTTT.

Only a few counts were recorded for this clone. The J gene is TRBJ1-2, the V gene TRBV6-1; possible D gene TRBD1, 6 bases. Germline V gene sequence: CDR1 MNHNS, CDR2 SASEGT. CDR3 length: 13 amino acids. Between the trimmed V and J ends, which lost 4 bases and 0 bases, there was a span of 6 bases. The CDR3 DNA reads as TGTGCCAGCAGTGGGACAGCTAACTATGGCTACACCTTC. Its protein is CASSGTANYGYTF.

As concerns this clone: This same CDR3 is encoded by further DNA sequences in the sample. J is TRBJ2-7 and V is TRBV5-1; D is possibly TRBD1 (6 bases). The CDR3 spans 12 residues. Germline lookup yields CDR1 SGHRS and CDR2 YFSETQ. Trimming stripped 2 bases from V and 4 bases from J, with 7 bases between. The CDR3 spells CASSLQGYEQYF. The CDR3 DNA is TGCGCCAGCAGCTTACAGGGATACGAGCAGTACTTC.

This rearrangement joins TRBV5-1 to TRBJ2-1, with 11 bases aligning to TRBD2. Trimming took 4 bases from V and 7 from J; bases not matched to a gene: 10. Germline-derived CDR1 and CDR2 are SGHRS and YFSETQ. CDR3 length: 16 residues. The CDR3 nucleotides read TGCGCCAGCAGCCCGCTTACTAGCGGGAGAGGGAATGAGCAGTTCTTC. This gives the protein CASSPLTSGRGNEQFF.